This record concerns one T cell receptor (beta chain) sequence. As yet, its antigen is unknown. These data originate in a study of post-analysis software for immune sequencing data. Study-wide points: Several TRBV segments occurring more often in patients than controls included TRBV5-6, TRBV5-1 and TRBV20-1.

Germline V gene data show CDR1 as SGHRS and CDR2 as YFSETQ. V was trimmed by 5 bases and J by 2 bases, leaving 15 bases between them. This CDR3 region has 15 residues. cDNA libraries of TCR beta carried unique molecular identifiers. TCRdb re-called the PCR reads with MiXCR, one entry per CDR3 protein. The sample contains about 540,000 distinct CDR3 sequences, 34% of which appear only once. Sequenced: blood. This chain connects TRBV5-1 to TRBJ2-3, with D perhaps being TRBD1 or TRBD2 (6 bases each). The clonotype originates from a girl aged 2-17 years with multiple sclerosis. CDR3 DNA: TGCGCCAGCAGTCTTGGAACGGGGGCCACAGATACGCAGTATTTT. Amino acids: CASSLGTGATDTQYF.